A single sample is the source of the 29 T cell receptor beta chains below, sequenced in a study of blood T cells in healthy people across ages. Then a second PCR, running roughly 7 to 11 cycles, was carried out with a sample-barcoded 5' primer and a J-beta primer mix. Each CDR3 protein is one row after TCRdb ran MiXCR on the 5' RACE reads. The data show 2 million or so distinct CDR3 sequences, 40% to 55% seen once. The material sequenced was blood. These receptors came from a middle-aged woman in good health.

The gene calls are TRBV3-1 and TRBJ1-6; the D is unclear. This CDR3 comprises 15 residues. Looked up from germline, CDR1 is LGHDT and CDR2 is YNNKEL (reference sequence). The V end was cut by 0 bases, the J end by 7 bases, with 10 bases between. CDR3 sequence reads: CASSQDKGWNSPLHF. In DNA form, the CDR3 reads TGTGCCAGCAGCCAAGACAAGGGTTGGAATTCACCCCTCCACTTT.

This clonotype was seen a few times. This sequence joins TRBV7-2 and TRBJ2-5; TRBD2 might be the D (6 bases). The CDR3 sequence is 14 residues long. V gave up 5 bases and J gave up 4 bases, with 14 bases separating them. Germline V gene sequence: CDR1 SGHTA, CDR2 FQGNSA. CDR3 region: CASSGTRNAETQYF. CDR3 coding DNA: TGTGCCAGCAGCGGGACTCGAAACGCAGAGACCCAGTACTTC.

This clonotype was seen at least ten times. The chain joins TRBV7-3 to TRBJ2-1, with 7 bases lining up with TRBD2. Looked up from germline, CDR1 is SGHTA and CDR2 is FQGTGA. This CDR3 comprises 15 residues. With 6 bases clipped from V and 3 bases from J, the junction kept 8 bases outside the gene matches. DNA for the CDR3: TGTGCCAGCAGTTTGTCGGGGGGAAACTACAATGAGCAGTTCTTC. It codes for CASSLSGGNYNEQFF.

This clonotype was seen once. This chain links TRBV7-3 with TRBJ2-5, with a tentative D call TRBD1 (5 bases). V was clipped by 0 bases and J by 0 bases, with 11 bases between them. This CDR3 spans 16 amino acids. The germline V gene encodes CDR1 SGHTA and CDR2 FQGTGA. The CDR3 loop reads CASSLTPGIYQETQYF. In nucleotides, the CDR3 is TGTGCCAGCAGCTTAACGCCAGGGATCTACCAAGAGACCCAGTACTTC.

This clonotype occurred many times. The DNA for the CDR3 is TGTGCCAGCAGTGAAGAGGAGACCCAGTACTTC. It is translated as CASSEEETQYF. The chain couples TRBV2 to TRBJ2-5, with no clear D. The V end was cut by 1 base, the J end by 5 bases, with 2 bases between. The germline gives CDR1 SNHLY, CDR2 FYNNEI. This CDR3 spans 11 amino acids.

The rearrangement links TRBV19 to TRBJ2-5; D might be TRBD1 (7 bases). Trimming stripped 10 bases from V and 4 bases from J, with 22 bases between. There are 15 residues in the CDR3. CDR1 and CDR2 from the germline V gene are LNHDA and SQIVND (reference sequence). CDR3: CATARGHSGGETQYF. The CDR3, as DNA: TGTGCCACCGCGCGGGGCCACTCAGGGGGAGAGACCCAGTACTTC.

V gene TRBV6-5 combines with J gene TRBJ2-1; 7 bases match TRBD2. The CDR3 runs to 17 residues. The J segment lost 6 bases and the V segment lost 3 bases, leaving 14 bases of the junction unmatched. CDR1 is MNHEY and CDR2 is SVGAGI in the germline V gene. CDR3 nucleotides: TGTGCCAGCAGTTATCTTCGTCAAGCGGGGAAGGGCAATGAGCAGTTCTTC. This translates into CASSYLRQAGKGNEQFF.

This clonotype was recorded a few times. This chain connects TRBV27 to TRBJ1-2; 8 nucleotides align to TRBD1. CDR3 length: 16 amino acids. The trim removed 5 bases at V and 6 bases at J, leaving 14 bases unmatched. Germline V gives CDR1 MNHEY, CDR2 SMNVEV (reference sequence). This chain's CDR3 is CASSQSSDRATHGYTF. The DNA for the CDR3 is TGTGCCAGCAGTCAATCCTCGGACAGGGCTACCCATGGCTACACCTTC.

This rearrangement joins TRBV4-3 to TRBJ2-1; D remains ambiguous. Trimming removed 1 base at V and 8 bases at J, with 12 bases between. CDR1 LGHNA and CDR2 YSLEER come from the germline V gene. The CDR3 spans 14 residues. As DNA, the CDR3 is TGCGCCAGCAGCCAAGTTCTGTCCCTTGATGAGCAGTTCTTC. This codes for CASSQVLSLDEQFF.

The chain's CDR3 is CASSSSGLAGARAEQETQYF. The CDR3 region has the DNA TGTGCCAGCAGTTCCTCGGGACTAGCGGGGGCGAGAGCAGAGCAAGAGACCCAGTACTTC. The chain has TRBV12-3 or TRBV12-4 and TRBJ2-5, with 14 positions matching TRBD2. CDR3 size: 20 residues. V lost 4 bases, J lost 2 bases, and 15 bases stayed unmatched.

The V and J genes are TRBV29-1 and TRBJ1-1, with 8 bases fitting TRBD1. J lost 1 base, V lost 8 bases, and 12 bases had no gene match. CDR1 is SQVTM and CDR2 is ANQGSEA in the germline V gene. The CDR3 contains 15 residues. CDR3 in DNA: TGCAGCTTCACCGGGACAGGAGCCCCGAACACTGAAGCTTTCTTT. Protein: CSFTGTGAPNTEAFF.

CDR3 amino acids: CASSQIGGGPLGNEQFF. In DNA form, the CDR3 reads TGTGCCAGCAGCCAAATCGGGGGGGGCCCTCTCGGTAATGAGCAGTTCTTC. The rearrangement links TRBV14 to TRBJ2-1; 8 nucleotides align to TRBD2. The trim removed 2 bases at V and 7 bases at J, leaving 13 bases unmatched. Germline V gene data show CDR1 as SGHDN and CDR2 as FVKESK. CDR3 length: 17 amino acids.

This clonotype was observed a few times. The J gene is TRBJ2-5, the V gene TRBV7-9, with D tentatively TRBD2 (6 bases). The V gene's germline CDR1 is SEHNR and CDR2 FQNEAQ (reference sequence). V was pared by 5 bases and J by 5 bases, with 18 bases between. CDR3 length: 15 residues. CDR3 amino acids: CASSTRRSGGETQYF. Here the CDR3 DNA reads TGTGCCAGCAGCACTCGACGGAGTGGGGGGGAGACCCAGTACTTC.

The rearrangement uses TRBV20-1 and TRBJ2-1, with TRBD2 as a possible D gene (5 bases). CDR1 and CDR2 (germline): DFQATT, SNEGSKA (reference sequence). Trimming removed 1 base from V and 7 bases from J, with 8 bases in between. This CDR3 is 12 amino acids long. The CDR3 DNA reads as TGCAGTGCTAGAGGACTAAGAAATGAGCAGTTCTTC. This translates into CSARGLRNEQFF.

The chain is built from TRBV27 and TRBJ2-7, with TRBD2 as a possible D gene (5 bases). Germline V CDR1 and CDR2: MNHEY, SMNVEV (reference sequence). The CDR3 length is 17 residues. V was shortened by 11 bases and J by 3 bases, with 29 bases between the two germline ends. CDR3 in amino acids: CASPGLTRSQPFYEQYF. CDR3 coding DNA: TGTGCCTCTCCCGGCCTCACTAGGTCCCAACCCTTCTACGAGCAGTACTTC.

The chain employs TRBV21-1 and TRBJ1-2; the D segment call TRBD1 is taken from the table without a DNA check. TRBV21-1 is reported as a pseudogene. The CDR3 covers 15 residues. The DNA for the CDR3 is TGTGCCAGCAGCAACCAGACAGGGGGCGCGGATGGCTACACCTTC. As protein: CASSNQTGGADGYTF.

This clonotype appeared a single time. The chain uses TRBV28 and TRBJ2-5, with TRBD2 matching 8 bases. V trimming: 2 bases; J trimming: 1 base; junction bases outside the gene matches: 6. The CDR3 extends over 16 amino acids. CDR1 and CDR2 from the germline V gene are MDHEN and SYDVKM. DNA of the CDR3: TGTGCCAGCAGTTTAGTGCGGGGGGCCATCCAAGAGACCCAGTACTTC. Encoded protein: CASSLVRGAIQETQYF.

The chain joins TRBV15 to TRBJ2-7; D remains unclear. The V end was cut by 5 bases, the J end by 4 bases, with 18 bases between. This CDR3 region has 15 residues. Germline CDR1 reads LNHNV; CDR2 reads YYDKDF (reference sequence). The CDR3 sequence: CATSSYPGLSYEQYF. The CDR3 DNA reads as TGTGCCACCAGCTCATACCCCGGGTTATCTTACGAGCAGTACTTC.

The chain employs TRBV6-5 and TRBJ2-3, with D possibly TRBD1 on 6 matching bases. V shed 6 bases and J shed 0 bases, with 13 bases lying between them. The CDR3 extends over 15 amino acids. The germline V gene encodes CDR1 MNHEY and CDR2 SVGAGI. The CDR3 nucleotides read TGTGCCAGCAGCCCTTTAGGGACAAGCACAGATACGCAGTATTTT. This gives the protein CASSPLGTSTDTQYF.

This clonotype was found a few times. A read error is possible here, since a much larger clone lies one base away. The V gene is TRBV7-9, the J gene TRBJ2-1; D not certain. There are 11 residues in the CDR3. The ends were cut back, 7 bases at V and 7 bases at J, with 8 bases in the middle. Germline V gives CDR1 SEHNR, CDR2 FQNEAQ (reference sequence). In DNA, the CDR3 is TGTGCCAGCAACCAAGTGAATGAGCAGTTCTTC. This gives the protein CASNQVNEQFF.

This clonotype was seen a handful of times. The chain is built from TRBV20-1 and TRBJ2-1; D perhaps matches TRBD2 (6 bases). Germline CDR1 is DFQATT and CDR2 is SNEGSKA (reference sequence). V dropped 6 bases and J dropped 2 bases, with 11 bases sitting between them. This CDR3 has 13 residues. CDR3 sequence: CSADYVTYNEQFF. Written as DNA, the CDR3 is TGCAGTGCGGACTACGTAACCTACAATGAGCAGTTCTTC.

In its sample, this clonotype was seen a few times. V usage is TRBV20-1 and J usage is TRBJ2-1, with D possibly matching TRBD2 (5 bases). With 6 bases removed from V and 6 bases from J, the gap between germline ends came to 18 bases. CDR1 and CDR2 from the germline V gene are DFQATT and SNEGSKA (reference sequence). The CDR3 sequence is 14 residues long. As DNA, the CDR3 is TGCAGTGCCACTAGGACGGTTCCAAGCAATGAGCAGTTCTTC. It yields the protein CSATRTVPSNEQFF.

This chain links TRBV12-3 or TRBV12-4 with TRBJ2-1; 7 bases match TRBD2. The ends lost 4 bases at V and 4 bases at J; junction bases unmatched: 13. CDR3 length: 17 residues. DNA of the CDR3: TGTGCCAGCAGTTCCCCCGGACTAGACGCTGGGTACAATGAGCAGTTCTTC. Protein sequence: CASSSPGLDAGYNEQFF.

J is TRBJ1-5 and V is TRBV27; D is unclear. The ends were cut back, 1 base at V and 0 bases at J, with 16 bases in the middle. Germline lookup yields CDR1 MNHEY and CDR2 SMNVEV (reference sequence). The CDR3 loop spans 18 amino acids. The CDR3 sequence: CASSLFPPDGVSNQPQHF. CDR3 bases: TGTGCCAGCAGTTTATTTCCCCCGGACGGAGTTAGCAATCAGCCCCAGCATTTT.

This clonotype was observed a few times. One end of the junction does not line up with germline, which may come from a read error. The chain employs TRBV4-3 and TRBJ2-1, with no clear D. CDR1 and CDR2 (germline): LGHNA, YSLEER. CDR3 length: 14 residues. CDR3 nucleotides: TGTGCCAGCAGCCAGGAAGGTCCCTACAATGAGCAGTTCTTC. Protein: CASSQEGPYNEQFF.

This clonotype was observed a handful of times. V usage is TRBV12-3 or TRBV12-4 and J usage is TRBJ2-1; unclear D gene. There are 15 residues in the CDR3. The V end lost 1 base, the J end lost 8 bases, and 15 bases lay between the germline ends. DNA for the CDR3: TGTGCCAGCAGTTTAGGAGAAAAGTCCGTAGATGAGCAGTTCTTC. Translating gives CASSLGEKSVDEQFF.

The V gene is TRBV19, the J gene TRBJ2-5; 8 bases are a match to TRBD2. Germline V gene data show CDR1 as LNHDA and CDR2 as SQIVND (reference sequence). The CDR3 has 15 residues. Trimming took 3 bases from V and 11 from J; bases not matched to a gene: 14. The chain's CDR3 is CASSITGGSPSEQYF. The CDR3 DNA follows: TGTGCCAGTAGTATTACGGGGGGGTCCCCCAGTGAGCAGTACTTC.

J is TRBJ2-4 and V is TRBV2; possibly TRBD2 for D (5 bases). The CDR3 is made up of 17 amino acids. The V gene lost 7 bases and the J gene lost 0 bases, with 19 bases spanning the gap. Germline assignment: CDR1 SNHLY and CDR2 FYNNEI. The chain's CDR3 is CASILILDFPAKNIQYF. CDR3 bases: TGTGCCAGCATTCTAATTTTGGACTTTCCAGCCAAAAACATTCAGTACTTC.

This chain joins TRBV6-2 or TRBV6-3 and TRBJ1-6, with D tentatively TRBD1 (5 bases). This CDR3 region has 15 residues. Germline lookup yields CDR1 MNHEY and CDR2 SVGEGT. V lost 6 bases to trimming and J lost 6 bases, with 15 bases between them. DNA of the CDR3: TGTGCCAGCAGCCTGCCGGGGGTGGCTAATTCACCCCTCCACTTT. Translating gives CASSLPGVANSPLHF.